The 23 T cell receptor beta chains presented below share a single source sample, sequenced in a study of blood T cell repertoires in COVID-19. Sequencing used immunoSEQ multiplex PCR; TCRdb keeps in-frame clones, though not all of them. The profile shows under 400,000 clones, 70% to 90% of them singletons. The sequenced material came from peripheral blood. These receptors were obtained from a woman aged 30 to 39 with COVID-19, enrolled during active disease.

This chain uses TRBV19 with TRBJ1-1; TRBD1 matches 11 bases. V trimming: 7 bases; J trimming: 4 bases; junction bases outside the gene matches: 14. Looked up from germline, CDR1 is LNHDA and CDR2 is SQIVND (reference sequence). The CDR3 extends over 17 amino acids. The CDR3 coding sequence is TGTGCCAGTACCTCTATCCGGACAGGGGGCGAAGGCACTGAAGCTTTCTTT. Amino acids: CASTSIRTGGEGTEAFF.

This CDR3 reads CASSEQYNEQFF. CDR3 bases: TGTGCCAGCAGTGAACAGTACAATGAGCAGTTCTTC. The chain uses TRBV2 and TRBJ2-1, with D uncertain. V lost 2 bases to trimming and J lost 4 bases, with 3 bases between them. Germline V CDR1 and CDR2: SNHLY, FYNNEI. CDR3 size: 12 residues.

This clone was seen once. The chain is built from TRBV18 and TRBJ1-2; 8 bases agree with TRBD1. CDR3 length: 14 amino acids. J gave up 7 bases and V 8 bases, and 12 bases lay outside the gene matches. CDR1 KGHSH and CDR2 LQKENI come from the germline V gene. The CDR3 loop is CASKEGQEISGYTF. The CDR3 bases are TGTGCCAGCAAAGAGGGACAGGAAATCTCTGGCTACACCTTC.

This clone was seen a handful of times. The chain couples TRBV30 to TRBJ1-6; 8 bases match TRBD1. Germline V gives CDR1 GTSNPN, CDR2 SVGIG (reference sequence). This CDR3 contains 14 residues. V was pared by 2 bases and J by 7 bases, with 4 bases of the junction left unmatched. CDR3 nucleotides: TGTGCCTGGAGTAAAGGACAGGGAAATTCACCCCTCCACTTT. Its protein is CAWSKGQGNSPLHF.

This chain links TRBV24-1 with TRBJ1-2; 7 bases are shared with TRBD1. CDR3 length equals 13 residues. Germline CDR1 KGHDR, CDR2 SFDVKD. The trim removed 9 bases at V and 8 bases at J, leaving 11 bases unmatched. CDR3 protein: CATATGVGSGYTF. CDR3 coding DNA: TGTGCCACCGCCACAGGGGTCGGTAGCGGCTACACCTTC.

The gene calls are TRBV19 and TRBJ2-4; tentative D call: TRBD1 (6 bases). This CDR3 contains 15 residues. V was shortened by 4 bases and J by 1 base, with 11 bases between the two germline ends. The germline V gene encodes CDR1 LNHDA and CDR2 SQIVND (reference sequence). The CDR3 protein is CASSTNDRAKNIQYF. The CDR3, as DNA: TGTGCCAGTAGTACGAACGACAGGGCCAAAAACATTCAGTACTTC.

This rearrangement joins TRBV7-8 to TRBJ2-1; D unclear. Looked up from germline, CDR1 is SGHVS and CDR2 is FQNEAQ. The CDR3 runs 15 residues. Trimming took 6 bases from V and 5 from J, leaving 17 bases between them. CDR3: CASRYSPLANNEQFF. The CDR3 DNA follows: TGTGCCAGCAGATACTCGCCCCTCGCCAACAATGAGCAGTTCTTC.

The V call is TRBV4-2, the J call TRBJ1-3; D unresolved. Trimming removed 0 bases at V and 0 bases at J, with 6 bases between. Germline CDR1 reads LGHNA; CDR2 reads YNFKEQ. This CDR3 has 15 residues. The CDR3 reads CASSQDPVSGNTIYF. CDR3 coding DNA: TGTGCCAGCAGCCAAGATCCCGTCTCTGGAAACACCATATATTTT.

The V call is TRBV3-1 (or the pseudogene TRBV3-2), the J call TRBJ1-3, with no clear D. Trimming left V 3 bases short and J 4 bases short, with 7 bases between. Germline CDR1 is LGHDT and CDR2 is YNNKEL (reference sequence). The CDR3 spans 13 residues. This CDR3 is CASSQRAGNTIYF. The DNA of the CDR3 is TGTGCCAGCAGCCAGCGGGCCGGAAACACCATATATTTT.

The J gene is TRBJ2-1, the V gene TRBV30; TRBD1 aligns across 12 bases. J gave up 6 bases and V 4 bases, and 10 bases lay outside the gene matches. The germline V gene has CDR1 GTSNPN and CDR2 SVGIG (reference sequence). This CDR3 contains 16 residues. In DNA form, the CDR3 reads TGTGCCTGGATTCCAACGAGGGGACAGGGGGCCAATGAGCAGTTCTTC. It specifies CAWIPTRGQGANEQFF.

V is TRBV6-5 and J is TRBJ2-1, with a weak D call TRBD1 (7 bases). Germline-derived CDR1 and CDR2 are MNHEY and SVGAGI. Trimming took off 7 bases at V and 9 bases at J, with 16 bases between the two ends. There are 13 residues in the CDR3. This CDR3 reads CASTGAGGSEQFF. CDR3 nucleotide sequence: TGTGCCAGCACGGGGGCAGGGGGAAGTGAGCAGTTCTTC.

The V call is TRBV3-1 (or the pseudogene TRBV3-2), the J call TRBJ1-2; 9 nucleotides match TRBD1. Germline loops: CDR1 LGHDT, CDR2 YNNKEL (reference sequence). This CDR3 spans 16 amino acids. J gave up 3 bases and V 0 bases, and 5 bases lay outside the gene matches. This CDR3 is CASSQEGQGIDYGYTF. The CDR3 DNA follows: TGTGCCAGCAGCCAAGAAGGACAGGGGATAGACTATGGCTACACCTTC.

In the case of this clone: Other DNA sequences in this specimen translate into the identical CDR3. The chain couples TRBV6-5 to TRBJ1-3; no firm D call. Germline lookup yields CDR1 MNHEY and CDR2 SVGAGI. The V end lost 3 bases, the J end lost 1 base, and 4 bases lay between the germline ends. The length of the CDR3 is 13 residues. Written as DNA, the CDR3 is TGTGCCAGCAGTTATAGTTCTGGAAACACCATATATTTT. Translating gives CASSYSSGNTIYF.

As DNA, the CDR3 is TGTGCCAGCAGCTCACTCCCGGGAAACAATGAGCAGTTCTTC. As protein: CASSSLPGNNEQFF. The chain links TRBV7-9 to TRBJ2-1; the D gene is possibly TRBD2 (5 bases). The germline V and J ends were trimmed by 4 bases and 5 bases, with 12 bases remaining between them. Germline assignment: CDR1 SEHNR and CDR2 FQNEAQ (reference sequence). The CDR3 covers 14 residues.

The V gene is TRBV21-1, the J gene TRBJ1-3; the D call TRBD1 from the table was never checked on the DNA. TRBV21-1 is a known pseudogene. The length of the CDR3 is 17 residues. The CDR3 nucleotides are TGTGCCAGCATTCCCGGGAAACAGGGTTTCCCTGGAAACACCATATATTTT. Its translation: CASIPGKQGFPGNTIYF.

V is TRBV19 and J is TRBJ1-5, with 7 bases fitting TRBD1. The germline V gene has CDR1 LNHDA and CDR2 SQIVND (reference sequence). This CDR3 is built from 14 residues. V lost 5 bases to trimming and J lost 2 bases; unmatched junction nucleotides: 3. This CDR3 is CASSGGQRNQPQHF. As DNA, the CDR3 is TGTGCCAGTAGTGGGGGACAGCGCAATCAGCCCCAGCATTTT. Filled out from reference TRBV19 and TRBJ1-5, the complete variable domain reads DGGITQSPKYLFRKEGQNVTLSCEQNLNHDAMYWYRQDPGQGLRLIYYSQIVNDFQKGDIAEGYSVSREKKESFPLTVTSAQKNPTAFYLCASSGGQRNQPQHFGDGTRLSIL.

The genes are TRBV24-1 and TRBJ2-5; D uncertain. The CDR3 is made up of 13 amino acids. V was trimmed by 4 bases and J by 0 bases, leaving 5 bases between them. Germline V lookup: CDR1 KGHDR, CDR2 SFDVKD. CDR3 protein: CATSENYQETQYF. The CDR3 coding sequence is TGTGCCACCAGTGAGAACTACCAAGAGACCCAGTACTTC.

The rearrangement uses TRBV27 and TRBJ1-2; 7 bases fit TRBD1. The CDR3 loop spans 14 amino acids. V lost 3 bases, J lost 2 bases, and 3 bases stayed unmatched. CDR1 is MNHEY and CDR2 is SMNVEV in the germline V gene (reference sequence). CDR3: CASSLGQFNYGYTF. CDR3 DNA: TGTGCCAGCAGTTTGGGACAGTTCAACTATGGCTACACCTTC.

The rearrangement uses TRBV5-6 and TRBJ2-2; perhaps TRBD1 as D (6 bases). CDR1 and CDR2 (germline): SGHDT, YYEEEE. V was clipped by 4 bases and J by 8 bases, with 12 bases between them. This CDR3 has 13 residues. The CDR3 DNA is TGTGCCAGCAGCGGGGACACCGGGGGGGAGCTGTTTTTT. Translated, it gives CASSGDTGGELFF.

This chain joins TRBV5-5 and TRBJ2-7; the D gene is possibly TRBD1 (6 bases). Trimming took off 2 bases at V and 5 bases at J, with 14 bases between the two ends. Germline V CDR1 and CDR2: SGHKS, YYEKEE (reference sequence). This CDR3 has 14 amino acids. The CDR3 sequence: CASSFATGSHEQYF. CDR3 nucleotide sequence: TGTGCCAGCAGCTTTGCGACAGGTTCTCACGAGCAGTACTTC.

The gene calls are TRBV5-1 and TRBJ1-1; D is ambiguous. CDR3 length equals 14 residues. The germline V gene encodes CDR1 SGHRS and CDR2 YFSETQ. V gave up 0 bases and J gave up 3 bases, with 9 bases separating them. The CDR3 bases are TGCGCCAGCAGCTTGGACGAGGGATACACTGAAGCTTTCTTT. The encoded protein is CASSLDEGYTEAFF.

The J gene is TRBJ2-3, the V gene TRBV2; D might be TRBD2 (5 bases). Germline CDR1 is SNHLY and CDR2 is FYNNEI. The length of the CDR3 is 13 residues. Trimming stripped 7 bases from V and 7 bases from J, with 15 bases between. The CDR3 here is CASNPREPNTQYF. CDR3 in DNA: TGTGCCAGCAACCCGAGGGAACCTAATACGCAGTATTTT.

The genes are TRBV6-4 and TRBJ2-7; D gene ambiguous. The CDR3 is 10 amino acids. V shed 10 bases and J shed 5 bases, with 9 bases lying between them. Germline CDR1 reads MRHNA; CDR2 reads SNTAGT. The chain's CDR3 is CATPVHEQYF. The CDR3 DNA sequence: TGTGCCACCCCGGTGCACGAGCAGTACTTC.